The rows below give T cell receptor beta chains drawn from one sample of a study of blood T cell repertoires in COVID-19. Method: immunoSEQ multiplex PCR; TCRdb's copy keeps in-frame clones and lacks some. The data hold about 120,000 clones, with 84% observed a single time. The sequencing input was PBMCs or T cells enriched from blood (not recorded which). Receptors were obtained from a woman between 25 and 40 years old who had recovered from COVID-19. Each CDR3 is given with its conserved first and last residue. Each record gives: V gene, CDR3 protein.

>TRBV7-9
CASSSRRGAGYTGELFF
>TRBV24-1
CATSDFQGALSTDTQYF
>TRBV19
CASSIADSPKQFF
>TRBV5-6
CASSETRGPSLHF
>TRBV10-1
CASSVAPLTGFYEQYF
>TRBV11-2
CASSLQFQGKQPQHF
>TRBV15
CATSITGSNQPQHF
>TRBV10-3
CAISQDSSNQPQHF
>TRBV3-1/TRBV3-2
CASSQDFYNEQFF
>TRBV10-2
CASSLSNQPQHF
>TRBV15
CATSRDRGHGANVLTF
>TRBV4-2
CASSGAPGQGSGYTF
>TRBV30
CAWSVHPAGGNQPQHF
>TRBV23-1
CASSQSGPEQFF
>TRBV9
CASSVGGGSSYNEQFF
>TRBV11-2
CASSFQGVREQYF
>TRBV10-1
CASSEKDTHTEAFF
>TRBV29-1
CSAGGATNTEAFF
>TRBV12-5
CASGWTGWGNTGELFF
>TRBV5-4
CASSLTGFTEAFF
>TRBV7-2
CASSLRSGQPQHF
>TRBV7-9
CASSFTGPNTGELFF
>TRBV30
CAWKSGRSSYNEQFF
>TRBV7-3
CASSLSSSGELFF
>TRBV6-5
CASMASGRATGELFF
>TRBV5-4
CASSLDGTAFNYGYTF
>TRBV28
CASRTAGTSGAYEQYF
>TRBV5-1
CASSTLAGGGEQFF
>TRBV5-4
CASSLEEGALGEQFF
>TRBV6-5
CASQTGAYNSPLHF
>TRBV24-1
CATSDPNTGAFEEQYF
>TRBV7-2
CASSEGAPNNSPLHF
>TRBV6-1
CASSEGLSPEAFF
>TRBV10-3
CAISESADMNTEAFF
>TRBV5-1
CASSLALAGGAQYF
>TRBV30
CAWAVTGVRETQYF
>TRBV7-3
CASSFGGRGTDTQYF
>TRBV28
CASSLPGRGYEQYF
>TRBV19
CASSIGGLAKTGELFF
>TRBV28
CASSGGSGRSYEQYF
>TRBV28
CASSLYGSANEKLFF
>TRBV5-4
CASSLGGLANEQFF
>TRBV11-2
CASSLIAGALTDTQYF
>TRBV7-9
CASSRSVDGYTF
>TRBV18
CASSPAGYGYTF
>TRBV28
CASSRGTGDSYEQYF
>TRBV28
CASSSYRRGNTEAFF
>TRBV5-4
CASSRALAGDNEQFF
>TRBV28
CASSLLASGYEQYF
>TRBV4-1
CASSQSRGNQPQHF
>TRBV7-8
CASSLAGRTQYF